What follows are 28 T cell receptor beta chains derived from one specimen sequenced in a study of T cells after yellow fever vaccination (dated by TCRdb to the late 2010s). Explained via the paper, the treatment or condition label denotes: live attenuated yellow fever vaccine strain. Library creation used 5' RACE. The sequencer was an Illumina HiSeq 2500. TCRdb cleaned the public reads at Q25 with fastp, built clones with MiXCR and kept in-frame beta chains. Entries are consolidated by CDR3 protein sequence, retaining the most common genes and DNA. The sample profile shows roughly 180,000 distinct CDR3 sequences; roughly 6.2% of them were found once. The ten largest clones represent roughly 3% of the sample. The source material was CD4+ T cells sorted from PBMCs, sampled on the day of the first yellow fever vaccination. Source of these receptors: a man between 18 and 35 years old who received the YFV17D yellow fever vaccine.

Many counts were recorded for this clonotype. The genes are TRBV21-1 and TRBJ2-7. TRBV21-1 is noted as a pseudogene. CDR3 length equals 12 residues. The CDR3 nucleotides read TGTGCCAGCCCCAAGGCCTCCTACGAGCAGTACTTC. Protein product: CASPKASYEQYF.

This clonotype was counted a few times. The rearrangement links TRBV5-1 to TRBJ2-2; D gene ambiguous. The V gene lost 3 bases and the J gene lost 8 bases, with 14 bases spanning the gap. Germline V CDR1 and CDR2: SGHRS, YFSETQ. This CDR3 is built from 14 residues. CDR3 nucleotide sequence: TGCGCCAGCAGCTCCCTCAGGTCCGGGGGGGAGCTGTTTTTT. Translating it yields CASSSLRSGGELFF.

This clonotype was observed many times. V usage is TRBV18 and J usage is TRBJ1-2; D is unclear. CDR1 and CDR2 from the germline V gene are KGHSH and LQKENI. This CDR3 spans 15 amino acids. Trimming cost V 2 bases and J 6 bases, with 16 bases left between them. This CDR3 is CASSPAGDPGDGYTF. CDR3 DNA: TGTGCCAGCTCACCAGCGGGAGATCCTGGGGATGGCTACACCTTC.

The chain employs TRBV7-2 and TRBJ2-5; 8 bases are a match to TRBD2. J gave up 3 bases and V 3 bases, and 6 bases lay outside the gene matches. CDR1 is SGHTA, CDR2 FQGNSA, per germline. The CDR3 is 15 amino acids. CDR3 sequence (DNA): TGTGCCAGCAGCTTCGGGGGGGCCGGCGAAGAGACCCAGTACTTC. Amino acid sequence: CASSFGGAGEETQYF. The variable domain in full, with the rest retrieved from reference TRBV7-2 and TRBJ2-5, is GAGVSQSPSNKVTEKGKDVELRCDPISGHTALYWYRQSLGQGLEFLIYFQGNSAPDKSGLPSDRFSAERTGGSVSTLTIQRTQQEDSAVYLCASSFGGAGEETQYFGPGTRLLVL.

This clonotype was recorded at least ten times. The rearrangement uses TRBV11-2 and TRBJ2-2, with D hard to call. The germline gives CDR1 SGHAT, CDR2 FQNNGV. CDR3 length equals 13 residues. The V gene lost 5 bases and the J gene lost 7 bases, with 11 bases spanning the gap. The CDR3 coding sequence is TGTGCCAGCAGCCCAATCTCACACGGGGAGCTGTTTTTT. Its translation is CASSPISHGELFF.

The rearrangement joins TRBV5-4 to TRBJ2-7, with 15 bases aligning to TRBD2. The CDR3 loop spans 15 amino acids. Looked up from germline, CDR1 is SGHNT and CDR2 is YYREEE (reference sequence). V dropped 3 bases and J dropped 4; count of bases not matched to a gene: 2. CDR3 loop: CASSYGLAGGYEQYF. The CDR3, as DNA: TGTGCCAGCAGCTACGGACTAGCGGGGGGGTACGAGCAGTACTTC. Full variable domain (missing parts from reference TRBV5-4 and TRBJ2-7): ETGVTQSPTHLIKTRGQQVTLRCSSQSGHNTVSWYQQALGQGPQFIFQYYREEENGRGNFPPRFSGLQFPNYSSELNVNALELDDSALYLCASSYGLAGGYEQYFGPGTRLTVT.

This clonotype showed up just a few times. The chain is built from TRBV18 and TRBJ2-4, with 8 bases identical to TRBD1. V shed 6 bases, J shed 6 bases, and the junction held 10 bases outside the gene matches. Germline V lookup: CDR1 KGHSH, CDR2 LQKENI. The CDR3 totals 15 residues. CDR3: CASSPSQGQGNIQYF. As DNA, the CDR3 is TGTGCCAGCTCCCCGAGTCAAGGACAGGGAAACATTCAGTACTTC.

This clonotype was found many times. The rearrangement joins TRBV27 to TRBJ1-6; 7 bases fit TRBD1. Germline CDR1 reads MNHEY; CDR2 reads SMNVEV (reference sequence). V dropped 3 bases and J dropped 2; count of bases not matched to a gene: 1. This CDR3 region has 15 residues. CDR3 sequence reads: CASSFDRAYNSPLHF. The CDR3 DNA follows: TGTGCCAGCAGTTTCGACAGGGCCTATAATTCACCCCTCCACTTT.

This clonotype was detected a few times. This sequence joins TRBV20-1 and TRBJ1-3, with no clear D. This CDR3 has 13 amino acids. V was trimmed by 6 bases and J by 0 bases, leaving 9 bases between them. Germline V gene data show CDR1 as DFQATT and CDR2 as SNEGSKA (reference sequence). The CDR3 reads CSAVASSGNTIYF. The CDR3 coding sequence is TGCAGTGCCGTCGCGAGCTCTGGAAACACCATATATTTT.

The rearrangement links TRBV5-5 to TRBJ2-4; a possible D gene is TRBD2 (6 bases). This CDR3 comprises 13 residues. V lost 0 bases to trimming and J lost 9 bases, with 10 bases between them. CDR1 is SGHKS and CDR2 is YYEKEE in the germline V gene (reference sequence). The chain's CDR3 is CASSLGGVAIQYF. The DNA of the CDR3 is TGTGCCAGCAGCTTGGGGGGGGTGGCCATTCAGTACTTC.

The chain couples TRBV27 to TRBJ2-1, with 16 bases identical to TRBD2. This CDR3 region has 18 residues. Trimming at V came to 8 bases and at J to 7 bases, leaving 14 bases not matched to a gene. From germline, CDR1 is MNHEY and CDR2 SMNVEV (reference sequence). CDR3 loop: CASGTYPGLAGGLNEQFF. DNA of the CDR3: TGTGCCAGCGGCACCTACCCGGGACTAGCGGGGGGGCTAAATGAGCAGTTCTTC.

This clonotype was recorded many times. V and J are TRBV10-3 and TRBJ2-5; 7 nucleotides match TRBD2. The germline CDR1 and CDR2 sequences are ENHRY and SYGVKD. Unmatched junction bases numbered 12, after V lost 4 bases and J lost 1 base. This CDR3 contains 17 residues. The CDR3 loop reads CAISVGSSGRLQETQYF. The CDR3 DNA reads TGTGCCATCAGTGTCGGATCTAGCGGCCGCCTCCAAGAGACCCAGTACTTC.

This clonotype was observed many times. The chain joins TRBV20-1 to TRBJ2-2; D remains unclear. The length of the CDR3 is 13 residues. Looked up from germline, CDR1 is DFQATT and CDR2 is SNEGSKA (reference sequence). The ends were cut back, 6 bases at V and 1 base at J, with 9 bases in the middle. CDR3 DNA sequence: TGCAGTGCCGCCCTCAGGAACACCGGGGAGCTGTTTTTT. Amino acid sequence: CSAALRNTGELFF.

This clonotype has only a few counts. The rearrangement joins TRBV12-3 or TRBV12-4 to TRBJ1-2; D not resolved. V dropped 5 bases and J dropped 7 bases, with 14 bases sitting between them. The CDR3 runs to 13 residues. The CDR3 nucleotides are TGTGCCAGCAGTGACGGACGGGTCGGTGGCTACACCTTC. Its protein product is CASSDGRVGGYTF.

This clonotype was observed many times. J is TRBJ2-5 and V is TRBV7-9; 7 bases line up with TRBD1. The CDR3 is 14 residues long. The V and J ends lost 5 bases and 5 bases, in that order; junction bases with no gene match: 8. Germline V lookup: CDR1 SEHNR, CDR2 FQNEAQ (reference sequence). The CDR3 coding sequence is TGTGCCAGCAGCGCCACAGGGGTACGCGAGACCCAGTACTTC. Encoded protein: CASSATGVRETQYF.

This clonotype appeared a few times. The chain recombines TRBV29-1 with TRBJ1-1; D possibly corresponds to TRBD1 (5 bases). CDR1 and CDR2 from the germline V gene are SQVTM and ANQGSEA. The ends were cut back, 4 bases at V and 10 bases at J, with 16 bases in the middle. The CDR3 has 12 amino acids. The CDR3 is CSVATAPTGAFF. CDR3 DNA: TGCAGCGTTGCGACAGCACCTACGGGAGCTTTCTTT.

The V call is TRBV20-1, the J call TRBJ2-2; D is unclear. Trimming left V 6 bases short and J 3 bases short, with 5 bases between. The CDR3 extends over 11 amino acids. Germline assignment: CDR1 DFQATT and CDR2 SNEGSKA (reference sequence). CDR3 DNA sequence: TGCAGTGCCACTGACACCGGGGAGCTGTTTTTT. It translates to CSATDTGELFF.

At least ten counts were recorded for this clonotype. The V and J genes are TRBV20-1 and TRBJ2-7; D may match TRBD1 or TRBD2 (5 bases each). Trimming took 0 bases from V and 3 from J, leaving 12 bases between them. Germline V gives CDR1 DFQATT, CDR2 SNEGSKA (reference sequence). This CDR3 contains 14 residues. The CDR3 DNA reads as TGCAGTGCTAGAGAAGCGGACACTAACTACGAGCAGTACTTC. This codes for CSAREADTNYEQYF.

The V gene is TRBV2, the J gene TRBJ2-3; D is ambiguous. This CDR3 is 12 amino acids long. The V end lost 10 bases, the J end lost 8 bases, and 16 bases lay between the germline ends. The germline CDR1 and CDR2 sequences are SNHLY and FYNNEI. This CDR3 reads CATSPGPGTQYF. CDR3 nucleotides: TGTGCCACCAGCCCAGGACCGGGTACGCAGTATTTT.

This chain connects TRBV4-2 to TRBJ2-3; D not resolved. The CDR3 covers 13 residues. Trimming left V 0 bases short and J 6 bases short, with 7 bases between. Germline assignment: CDR1 LGHNA and CDR2 YNFKEQ. The CDR3 nucleotides read TGTGCCAGCAGCCAAGATACTCGGGATACGCAGTATTTT. It codes for CASSQDTRDTQYF.

In this sample, this clonotype turned up many times. The chain is built from TRBV7-9 and TRBJ2-3; TRBD2 aligns across 9 bases. The V gene's germline CDR1 is SEHNR and CDR2 FQNEAQ (reference sequence). V dropped 1 base and J dropped 1; count of bases not matched to a gene: 0. The CDR3 has 15 residues. CDR3 DNA sequence: TGTGCCAGCAGCTTAGGGACTAGCGGCACAGATACGCAGTATTTT. This encodes CASSLGTSGTDTQYF.

This clonotype was counted a few times. The chain recombines TRBV6-5 with TRBJ2-4, with D hard to call. Germline V gene data show CDR1 as MNHEY and CDR2 as SVGAGI. The CDR3 is 17 amino acids. Trimming took off 0 bases at V and 1 base at J, with 13 bases between the two ends. CDR3 nucleotides: TGTGCCAGCAGTTACTCGATTTTCGGCAGGGCCAAAAACATTCAGTACTTC. It encodes CASSYSIFGRAKNIQYF.

This CDR3 is CASSLASSVTEAFF. In DNA, the CDR3 is TGTGCCAGCAGCTTAGCCTCGTCGGTAACTGAAGCTTTCTTT. The J gene is TRBJ1-1, the V gene TRBV7-2; D not certain. V was pared by 0 bases and J by 5 bases, with 10 bases between. The germline V gene encodes CDR1 SGHTA and CDR2 FQGNSA. CDR3 length equals 14 residues. The full variable domain, its missing parts supplied by reference TRBV7-2 and TRBJ1-1, is GAGVSQSPSNKVTEKGKDVELRCDPISGHTALYWYRQSLGQGLEFLIYFQGNSAPDKSGLPSDRFSAERTGGSVSTLTIQRTQQEDSAVYLCASSLASSVTEAFFGQGTRLTVV.

The genes are TRBV4-2 and TRBJ1-5; 9 bases are shared with TRBD1. This CDR3 has 15 residues. The junction had 3 bases not matched to a gene; V was cut back by 1 base and J by 5 bases. Germline V CDR1 and CDR2: LGHNA, YNFKEQ. The CDR3 DNA follows: TGTGCCAGCAGCCAAGTAACAGGGGGCTATCAGCCCCAGCATTTT. It translates to CASSQVTGGYQPQHF.

Worth noting for this clonotype: A much more abundant neighbour one base away suggests this may be a read error. The chain combines TRBV10-3 with TRBJ2-7; D might be TRBD2 (5 bases). Germline assignment: CDR1 ENHRY and CDR2 SYGVKD. Deletions cut 9 bases from V and 3 bases from J, with 15 bases between. The CDR3 extends over 13 amino acids. The CDR3 nucleotides are TGTGCCATGAGCCCGGGAAAAGTCTACGAGCAGTACGTC. This encodes CAMSPGKVYEQYV.

This clonotype appeared many times. The chain joins TRBV5-1 to TRBJ2-3; maybe TRBD1 (6 bases). The CDR3 spans 13 residues. Trimming left V 4 bases short and J 6 bases short, with 12 bases between. Germline V gene sequence: CDR1 SGHRS, CDR2 YFSETQ. This CDR3 is CASSPQGVDTQYF. The DNA for the CDR3 is TGCGCCAGCAGCCCACAGGGCGTGGATACGCAGTATTTT.

In the case of this clonotype: A much larger clone lies a single base off, so this may be a read error. The chain links TRBV24-1 to TRBJ2-1; perhaps TRBD2 as D (7 bases). The CDR3 runs 17 residues. Germline values: CDR1 KGHDR, CDR2 SFDVKD. The V end was cut by 2 bases, the J end by 4 bases, with 17 bases between. The CDR3 here is CATSDSRARGPYNEQFF. The CDR3 DNA sequence: TGTGCCACCAGTGATTCTCGAGCGCGGGGGCCTTACAATGAGCAGTTCTTC.

V usage is TRBV4-3 and J usage is TRBJ2-3, with D perhaps TRBD2 (6 bases). Germline V gene sequence: CDR1 LGHNA, CDR2 YSLEER. Deletions cut 3 bases from V and 5 bases from J, with 9 bases between. The CDR3 is 13 residues long. CDR3 DNA: TGCGCCAGCAGCCAGGGACTTGGAGATACGCAGTATTTT. It yields the protein CASSQGLGDTQYF.